A single sample is the source of the 20 T cell receptor beta chains below, sequenced in a study of blood T cell repertoires in COVID-19. The table came from immunoSEQ multiplex PCR; TCRdb's copy has only in-frame clones and leaves some out. The table has around 200,000 clones, around 80% seen once. The sample comprised peripheral blood. These receptors came from a woman aged 65 to 85 with acute or convalescent COVID-19.

The V and J genes are TRBV7-9 and TRBJ1-5, with D maybe TRBD1 (6 bases). Trimming left V 3 bases short and J 2 bases short, with 14 bases between. The CDR3 has 16 residues. Germline V gene lookup returns CDR1 SEHNR and CDR2 FQNEAQ (reference sequence). CDR3 amino acids: CASSFSSGVGNQPQHF. In DNA, the CDR3 is TGTGCCAGCAGCTTTTCTTCAGGGGTTGGCAATCAGCCCCAGCATTTT.

The rearrangement joins TRBV28 to TRBJ2-6; D is undetermined. Germline values: CDR1 MDHEN, CDR2 SYDVKM. The CDR3 contains 14 residues. Deletions cut 5 bases from V and 0 bases from J, with 5 bases between. The CDR3 region has the DNA TGTGCCAGCAGTCCCCGCTCTGGGGCCAACGTCCTGACTTTC. Its translation is CASSPRSGANVLTF.

The J gene is TRBJ1-4, the V gene TRBV5-1, with a tentative D call TRBD1 (5 bases). Germline CDR1 is SGHRS and CDR2 is YFSETQ. The CDR3 spans 14 residues. V gave up 4 bases and J gave up 8 bases, with 15 bases separating them. The CDR3 loop reads CASSPGGGREKLFF. The CDR3 bases are TGCGCCAGCAGCCCGGGGGGAGGCAGGGAAAAACTGTTTTTT.

The chain recombines TRBV2 with TRBJ2-7, with 13 bases identical to TRBD2. The CDR3 totals 15 residues. The trim removed 4 bases at V and 0 bases at J, leaving 0 bases unmatched. The V gene's germline CDR1 is SNHLY and CDR2 FYNNEI. CDR3 nucleotides: TGTGCCAGCAGTGGACTAGCGGGGGGCTCCTACGAGCAGTACTTC. This translates into CASSGLAGGSYEQYF.

In regard to this clone: Additional DNA sequences in this sample encode the identical CDR3. The CDR3 spells CASSPTSGSYEQYF. DNA of the CDR3: TGTGCCAGCAGCCCTACTAGCGGGAGCTACGAGCAGTACTTC. This chain joins TRBV3-1 (or the pseudogene TRBV3-2) and TRBJ2-7, with 11 nucleotides matching TRBD2. CDR3 size: 14 residues. Germline V CDR1 and CDR2: LGHDT, YNNKEL (reference sequence). J gave up 3 bases and V 4 bases, and 2 bases lay outside the gene matches.

V usage is TRBV2 and J usage is TRBJ2-1, with D possibly TRBD2 on 5 matching bases. The germline V and J ends were trimmed by 8 bases and 8 bases, with 19 bases remaining between them. Germline V CDR1 and CDR2: SNHLY, FYNNEI. There are 14 residues in the CDR3. The DNA of the CDR3 is TGTGCCAGCTTGGTGGAGGCTCGGGCACATGAGCAGTTCTTC. Translating it yields CASLVEARAHEQFF.

This clone came up once. The V gene is TRBV25-1, the J gene TRBJ2-1; 9 nucleotides match TRBD2. Germline V CDR1 and CDR2: MGHDK, SYGVNS. The CDR3 length is 18 residues. V was clipped by 3 bases and J by 0 bases; unmatched bases: 9. The CDR3 region has the DNA TGTGCCAGCAGTGACTTGGGCGGGAGGGTTAGCTCCTACAATGAGCAGTTCTTC. Translated, it gives CASSDLGGRVSSYNEQFF.

The chain joins TRBV30 to TRBJ1-5; TRBD1 agrees at 9 bases. The J segment lost 6 bases and the V segment lost 1 base, leaving 7 bases of the junction unmatched. Germline-derived CDR1 and CDR2 are GTSNPN and SVGIG (reference sequence). The CDR3 covers 15 residues. The CDR3 here is CAWSEGGTGLQPQHF. CDR3 in DNA: TGTGCCTGGAGTGAAGGCGGGACAGGGCTTCAGCCCCAGCATTTT.

The chain couples TRBV5-5 to TRBJ1-5; 9 bases line up with TRBD1. The CDR3 has 14 amino acids. V gave up 4 bases and J gave up 7 bases; unmatched junction bases: 6. In germline, CDR1 is SGHKS, CDR2 YYEKEE (reference sequence). The CDR3 DNA is TGTGCCAGCAGCGCGGGACAGGGTAGGCAGCCCCAGCATTTT. This gives the protein CASSAGQGRQPQHF. The variable domain in full, with the rest retrieved from reference TRBV5-5 and TRBJ1-5, is DAGVTQSPTHLIKTRGQQVTLRCSPISGHKSVSWYQQVLGQGPQFIFQYYEKEERGRGNFPDRFSARQFPNYSSELNVNALLLGDSALYLCASSAGQGRQPQHFGDGTRLSIL.

The DNA for the CDR3 is TGTGCCAGCAGCCGACTAGCGGGAGGCACCGGGGAGCTGTTTTTT. This sequence encodes CASSRLAGGTGELFF. The genes are TRBV28 and TRBJ2-2, with 13 bases matching TRBD2. The germline V gene has CDR1 MDHEN and CDR2 SYDVKM. The junction had 2 bases not matched to a gene; V was cut back by 6 bases and J by 4 bases. The CDR3 has 15 amino acids.

The chain employs TRBV3-1 (or the pseudogene TRBV3-2) and TRBJ2-5, with 9 positions matching TRBD1. V lost 6 bases to trimming and J lost 2 bases; unmatched junction nucleotides: 7. The V gene's germline CDR1 is LGHDT and CDR2 YNNKEL (reference sequence). The CDR3 spans 15 residues. For the CDR3, the DNA is TGTGCCAGCAGTTCCGGGACAGGGATTCAAGAGACCCAGTACTTC. Protein: CASSSGTGIQETQYF.

The CDR3 spells CASSQVTRRVGEAFF. CDR3 DNA sequence: TGTGCCAGCAGCCAAGTAACACGTCGGGTGGGTGAAGCTTTCTTT. This chain uses TRBV3-1 (or the pseudogene TRBV3-2) with TRBJ1-1; D gene uncertain. The V end was cut by 1 base, the J end by 7 bases, with 16 bases between. CDR3 length: 15 amino acids. Germline lookup yields CDR1 LGHDT and CDR2 YNNKEL (reference sequence).

V and J are TRBV6-5 and TRBJ2-7, with 10 positions matching TRBD1. The CDR3 spans 15 residues. CDR1 and CDR2 (germline): MNHEY, SVGAGI. V lost 2 bases to trimming and J lost 4 bases; unmatched junction nucleotides: 5. The CDR3 coding sequence is TGTGCCAGCAGTTACAGGGGGACAGGGGAGTACGAGCAGTACTTC. Translation: CASSYRGTGEYEQYF.

V gene TRBV5-8 combines with J gene TRBJ2-7; 7 bases map to TRBD1. The germline CDR1 and CDR2 sequences are SGHTS and YDEGEE. With V trimmed by 0 bases and J by 4 bases, 10 bases remained unmatched. The CDR3 has 16 amino acids. The CDR3, as DNA: TGTGCCAGCAGCTTGGAGTTGCCAGGGGGAGCGTACGAGCAGTACTTC. Amino acids: CASSLELPGGAYEQYF.

This chain uses TRBV3-1 (or the pseudogene TRBV3-2) with TRBJ2-3; possibly TRBD1 for D (5 bases). The CDR3 is 15 amino acids. V was cut by 6 bases and J by 0 bases, with 13 bases left in between. Per germline, CDR1 LGHDT and CDR2 YNNKEL (reference sequence). The CDR3 spells CASSRQLSSTDTQYF. The CDR3 region has the DNA TGTGCCAGCAGTCGACAGCTGTCTAGCACAGATACGCAGTATTTT.

CDR3 in DNA: TGTGCCAGCAGTCCGGCCGGACTACCCACTAGCACAGATACGCAGTATTTT. Translating it yields CASSPAGLPTSTDTQYF. This chain joins TRBV27 and TRBJ2-3; D may be TRBD2 (6 bases). The CDR3 is made up of 17 amino acids. With 5 bases removed from V and 0 bases from J, the gap between germline ends came to 18 bases. Per germline, CDR1 MNHEY and CDR2 SMNVEV (reference sequence).

The V call is TRBV7-2, the J call TRBJ2-7; D is ambiguous. CDR1 is SGHTA and CDR2 is FQGNSA in the germline V gene. The ends were cut back, 1 base at V and 2 bases at J, with 9 bases in the middle. This CDR3 comprises 14 residues. CDR3 sequence: CASSLEVTAYEQYF. The CDR3 bases are TGTGCCAGCAGCTTAGAGGTAACAGCCTACGAGCAGTACTTC.

As DNA, the CDR3 is TGTGCCAGCAGCTTGGCGGACTCTGGAAACACCATATATTTT. This gives the protein CASSLADSGNTIYF. The gene calls are TRBV7-7 and TRBJ1-3; no clear D. Trimming cost V 3 bases and J 0 bases, with 6 bases left between them. Germline lookup yields CDR1 SSHAT and CDR2 FNYEAQ (reference sequence). The CDR3 length is 14 residues.

This chain uses TRBV7-2 with TRBJ1-1, with a weak D call TRBD1 (6 bases). CDR1 and CDR2 from the germline V gene are SGHTA and FQGNSA. The CDR3 totals 13 residues. Trimming cost V 5 bases and J 4 bases, with 11 bases left between them. CDR3 amino acids: CASSPIRGTEAFF. The DNA of the CDR3 is TGTGCCAGCAGCCCCATCAGGGGCACTGAAGCTTTCTTT.

The rearrangement joins TRBV28 to TRBJ2-7; 10 positions agree with TRBD2. V shed 4 bases and J 5 bases; nucleotides not matched to a gene: 5. The CDR3 is made up of 14 amino acids. Germline V gene sequence: CDR1 MDHEN, CDR2 SYDVKM. The CDR3 DNA sequence: TGTGCCAGCAGTTCGGGACTAGCGAACCACGAGCAGTACTTC. Protein sequence: CASSSGLANHEQYF.